The entry below describes one T cell receptor (beta chain). The protocol was immunoSEQ multiplex PCR, while the TCRdb copy is restricted to in-frame clones and leaves out a portion. The data show about 58,000 clones, over 85% seen once. This entry comes from a study of identifying expanded T cells in peripheral blood. Germline values: CDR1 LNHNV, CDR2 YYDKDF (reference sequence). V was pared by 5 bases and J by 10 bases, with 18 bases between. The CDR3 contains 14 residues. This chain links TRBV15 with TRBJ2-1; tentative D call: TRBD1 (6 bases). The sequence derives from a person between 18 and 70 years old in good health. Sequencing was performed on blood. The CDR3 DNA reads TGTGCCACCAGCCCAAGGCGACAGGTGGGGGAGCAGTTCTTC. Encoded protein: CATSPRRQVGEQFF.